A single sample is the source of the 2 T cell receptor beta chains below, sequenced in a study of T cells in Graves' hyperthyroidism and ophthalmopathy. RNA transcripts served as the template for amplifying TCR beta CDR3 regions. The primer set for the first-round RT-PCR of the TCR CDR3 was HTBI. TCRdb recomputed calls from the multiplex PCR reads with MiXCR, one row per CDR3 protein. The sample lists about 400,000 distinct CDR3 sequences; about an eighth were seen once. Sequences were obtained from blood. The receptors come from a man in his forties or fifties with Graves' ophthalmopathy.

This clonotype was counted ten times or more. The chain carries TRBV5-1 and TRBJ2-5; D remains ambiguous. Germline V gene lookup returns CDR1 SGHRS and CDR2 YFSETQ. V was cut by 4 bases and J by 1 base, with 8 bases left in between. The CDR3 length is 13 residues. CDR3 nucleotides: TGCGCCAGCAGCGGTAATATCCAAGAGACCCAGTACTTC. It encodes CASSGNIQETQYF.

This clonotype was seen many times. Germline and junction disagree at one end, which may indicate a read error. The J gene is TRBJ2-3, the V gene TRBV20-1; D is possibly TRBD1 or TRBD2 (5 bases each). The length of the CDR3 is 13 residues. CDR1 is DFQATT and CDR2 is SNEGSKA in the germline V gene (reference sequence). CDR3 sequence (DNA): TGCAGTGCGAGAGGGGAAGTGACAGATACGCAGTATTTT. Translated: CSARGEVTDTQYF.